This T cell receptor beta chain was sequenced in a study of T cell clonotyping in hematopoietic cell transplantation. Germline V gives CDR1 SGHNT, CDR2 YYREEE (reference sequence). J lost 1 base, V lost 5 bases, and 5 bases had no gene match. The CDR3 runs 14 residues. Using immunoSEQ multiplex PCR, the repertoire was profiled, and TCRdb retains in-frame clones only, with some absent. The table includes more than 40,000 clones, about 95% detected once. This sequence was found in a young man in good health. Some clones in this sample may be carry-over from other donors' samples. The chain carries TRBV5-4 and TRBJ2-5, with 7 bases matching TRBD1. The sample was peripheral blood mononuclear cells. This CDR3 reads CASRLTGVQETQYF. The CDR3 bases are TGTGCCAGCAGACTCACAGGGGTCCAAGAGACCCAGTACTTC.